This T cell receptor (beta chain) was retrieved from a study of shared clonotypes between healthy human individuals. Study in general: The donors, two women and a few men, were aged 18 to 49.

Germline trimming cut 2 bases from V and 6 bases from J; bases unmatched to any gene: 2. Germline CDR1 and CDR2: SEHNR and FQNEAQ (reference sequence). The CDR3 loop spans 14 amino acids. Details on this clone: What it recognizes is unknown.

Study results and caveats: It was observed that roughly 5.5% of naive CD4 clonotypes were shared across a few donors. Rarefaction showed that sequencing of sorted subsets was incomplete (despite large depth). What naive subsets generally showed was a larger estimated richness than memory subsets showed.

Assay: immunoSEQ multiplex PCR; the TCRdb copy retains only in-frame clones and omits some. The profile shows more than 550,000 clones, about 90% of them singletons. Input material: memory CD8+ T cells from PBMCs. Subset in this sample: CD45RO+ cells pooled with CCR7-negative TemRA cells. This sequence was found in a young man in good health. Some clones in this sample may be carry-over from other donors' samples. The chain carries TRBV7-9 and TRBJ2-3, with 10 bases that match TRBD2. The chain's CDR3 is CASSLQGLADTQYF. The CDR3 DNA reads TGTGCCAGCAGCTTACAGGGACTAGCGGATACGCAGTATTTT.